The entry that follows covers one T cell receptor (beta chain) sequence. This sample's time point: peripheral blood 6 weeks after treatment start. Sequencing used immunoSEQ multiplex PCR; TCRdb keeps in-frame clones, though not all of them. The data show about 76,000 clones, with approximately 90% seen just once and about 0.87% held by the top ten. V lost 5 bases to trimming and J lost 4 bases, with 9 bases between them. Germline lookup yields CDR1 SGHAT and CDR2 FQNNGV. CDR3 size: 12 residues. These data originate in a study of PD-L1 blockade in urothelial cancer. About the study: At 3 weeks after treatment start (second dose) and again at 6 weeks, blood was analyzed. Across blood samples, T cells had a median count of approximately 130,000.

The chain links TRBV11-2 to TRBJ2-7; unclear D gene. The sample was PBMCs, taken around atezolizumab (anti-PD-L1) treatment. The sequence came from an elderly woman with urothelial cancer. The CDR3 DNA reads as TGTGCCAGCAGCCCCCGGAGATACGAGCAGTACTTC. Its protein is CASSPRRYEQYF.